The entry that follows covers one TCR beta chain sequence. A roughly 9.3 ml volume of fresh peripheral blood provided the PBMCs. Regions amplified from RNA transcripts were the TCR beta CDR3 regions. Initially, a first-round RT-PCR of the TCR CDR3 employed the HTBI primer set. TCRdb re-analysed the multiplex PCR reads in MiXCR, keeping a single row per CDR3 protein. The sample lists about half a million distinct CDR3 sequences; about 20% were seen once. The CDR3 spans 16 residues. CDR1 MGHRA and CDR2 YSYEKL come from the germline V gene. Germline trimming cut 3 bases from V and 8 bases from J; bases unmatched to any gene: 11. This record comes from a study of T cells in Graves' hyperthyroidism and ophthalmopathy.

The source is a man aged 35 to 55 with Graves' ophthalmopathy. Sequenced input: blood. This chain uses TRBV4-1 with TRBJ2-1; 9 bases map to TRBD1. CDR3 bases: TGCGCCAGCAGCCAGTCACCCGGGGACAGGGCTTATGAGCAGTTCTTC. Translated: CASSQSPGDRAYEQFF.